The sequence of this T cell receptor (beta chain) was determined in a study of blood T cells in healthy people across ages. The study, taken as a whole, reports: While age rose, TCR beta diversity per million T cells dropped in a roughly linear way. Unsorted PBMC material precluded a definitive naive versus antigen-experienced comparison.

Per the germline V gene, CDR1 is DFQATT and CDR2 is SNEGSKA (reference sequence). The ends lost 6 bases at V and 5 bases at J; junction bases unmatched: 10. CDR3 length equals 15 residues. The use of a sample-barcoded 5' primer and a J-beta primer mix characterized a second PCR of about 7 to 12 cycles. Through a template-switch adaptor with 12 random nucleotides, each cDNA molecule received a tag. Via MiXCR, TCRdb re-called the 5' RACE reads, giving one row per CDR3 protein. The table lists roughly 730,000 distinct CDR3 sequences, roughly 50% of them singletons. As to this clonotype: Its antigen is not known.

The chain employs TRBV20-1 and TRBJ2-1; 10 bases fit TRBD2. Sequencing used blood. The sequence was collected from a man in his forties in good health. The CDR3: CSALVAGGADNEQFF. The CDR3 DNA follows: TGCAGTGCCCTAGTAGCGGGAGGAGCCGACAATGAGCAGTTCTTC.